This T cell receptor (beta chain) is from a study of cytomegalovirus exposure and HLA in healthy donors (TCRdb year 2017). As for the study more broadly: An earlier analysis of fewer than 750 of the donors reported under 300 Gb of sequence data and 117 million unique TCR beta sequences obtained from roughly 170 million T cells. Roughly five DR-DQ haplotypes were handled as single units for association and clustering because linkage in the cohort was strong. The later analysis used no new phenotypic data to find candidate immune exposures, relying instead on TCR beta sequences and their occurrence across donors. Typing coverage differed by locus: A, B, C, DRB1 and DQB1 were typed in roughly 629-640 donors, DQA1 in 522, DPA1 in 600 to 610, and DPB1 in around 440. Both class I and class II loci were covered by HLA typing, at four-digit resolution. All discovery cohort repertoires had been generated on a single sequencing platform. Genome-wide SNP genotypes for about 60% of the 666 donors were used in a later genetic analysis, which treated that subset as a discovery cohort. In addition to the first cohort of 666 subjects, a separate validation cohort of approximately 130 different subjects was used. About 300 gigabases of sequencing data and approximately 80 million unique TCR sequences were included in an early release covering roughly 600 HLA-typed donors. In a later analysis, previously published TCR beta repertoires from fewer than 750 donors were re-analyzed and high-resolution HLA genotyping was added so that TCR occurrence patterns could be studied. The study aimed to test whether cataloging public T cell receptors could reveal signatures of past pathogen exposure. Of the roughly 390 genotyped donors, over 70% fell in the genetic ancestry cluster associated with self-reported Caucasian donors. Donor age, sex, ethnicity and CMV serostatus were compiled together with the repertoire data. To predict cytomegalovirus infection status, the study brought together high-throughput TCR immunosequencing, statistical association of individual TCRs with disease status, and machine learning. On average, around 230,000 unique TCR beta nucleotide sequences were sequenced per donor among about 400 genotyped donors of the cohort, with 15% to 20% of those sequences being non-productive. The study used immunosequencing to profile the T cell repertoires of approximately 650 subjects and linked those repertoires to cytomegalovirus serostatus. To decide whether each TCR beta V gene segment behaved as functional or pseudogenic, an earlier analysis of several hundred of the donors relied on high-throughput TCR beta sequencing. Overall study outcomes, separate from this receptor: When HLA alleles, especially DR and DQ, strongly co-occurred, attributing TCR associations to individual alleles was difficult. Broadly in line with IMGT annotations, most TCR beta V segments showed up in productive rearrangements about 87% or about 30% of the time in an earlier analysis of roughly 590 of the donors. Because the 87-base-pair reads could not distinguish some IMGT-functional V segments, including TRBV6-2 and TRBV6-3, those segments were excluded. A later analysis associated around 16,000 TCR beta sequences with specific HLA alleles at a false discovery rate of 0.05. Several of the top co-occurrence clusters appeared to be linked to parvovirus B19, influenza, CMV and Epstein-Barr virus, according to a later analysis. The presence/absence analyses assumed that sequencing depth was roughly uniform across donors, and that assumption may not be true. Because some donors lacked HLA typing at each locus, the association tests relied only on the typed subset. Three of the identified cytomegalovirus-associated TCR beta chains were confirmed in vitro to be specific for cytomegalovirus antigens. The earlier analysis of some 540 of the donors excluded 15 to 20 rarely observed V segments, including chromosome 9 orphons, because counts were too low. A further reported finding was that TCR beta sequences accurately predicted the HLA-A and HLA-B alleles for most subjects in the first cohort. A later genetic analysis reported fewer N-insertions in productive TCRs among donors in an Asian-associated ancestry cluster than the approximately 700-donor mean. Cytomegalovirus status was reported to be diagnosed by the classifier with high specificity and sensitivity in both the original and validation cohorts. The authors suggested that the approach could potentially be generalized to other disease states and immunological phenotypes. In a later analysis, most CMV-associated TCR beta chains were found to appear HLA-restricted, with HLA associations seemingly driven largely by CMV exposure. Correlated functional status among segregating V segments might reflect linkage disequilibrium, but an unknown experimental factor could not be ruled out. Compared with equally common non-associated chains, HLA-associated TCR beta chains in a later analysis were more clonally expanded and had lower generation probabilities. A later analysis found that TCR association rates varied across HLA loci, with DRB1 alleles showing the most associated TCRs and HLA-C alleles the fewest. The cohort was sequenced for TCR beta chains only, and without alpha or paired-chain data the features that could be detected were limited. Most TCR sequences were seen in very few donors, while some public TCRs were found in many individuals. A group of highly shared sequence variants was considered likely to be a technical artifact of the sequencing pipeline. The study gave a list of about 160 TCR beta chains associated with cytomegalovirus. Immune exposure information for the cohort was limited to CMV serostatus. An association between a missense DCLRE1C variant and V-gene and J-gene trimming of TCR beta chains was found in a later genetic analysis and replicated in an independent cohort.

The cohort consisted of 600 to 700 healthy bone marrow donors. Cohort members were all nominally healthy when sampled, although unrecorded immune exposures were likely present. The donor was CMV seronegative and was included in the group of over 300 seronegative cohort members. Every donor gave a peripheral blood sample, and the peripheral blood mononuclear cells from that sample were used for TCR beta sequencing. Genomic DNA was extracted from the blood cell samples with the Qiagen DNeasy Blood Extraction Kit. Preparation of the library involved the immunoSEQ multiplex PCR assay. For the multiplex PCR, a mixture combining 60 forward primers for TCR Vbeta segments and 13 reverse primers for TCR Jbeta segments was used. The CDR3 region of rearranged TCR beta genes was amplified from genomic DNA with a multiplex PCR assay. The Illumina HiSeq System was used to sequence the amplified TCR beta libraries as 87-base-pair reads. The paper's processing steps were these. Across the 500 to 700 repertoires, a later analysis counted 60 million to 90 million unique TCR beta chains, approximately 12 million of which were shared by at least two donors. A nearest-neighbor algorithm error-corrected the raw reads and collapsed the reads into unique sequences, merging closely related sequences to remove PCR and sequencing errors. CDR3 sequences were aligned to IMGT reference sequences to assign V, D and J gene segments. For a sequence to be retained, at least a six-nucleotide match to both a V gene segment and a J gene segment was required. Rearrangements were called productive when the CDR3 lacked stop codons and stayed in frame with V and J; all others were non-productive. Following IMGT convention, CDR3 was defined as the stretch from the second conserved V-encoded cysteine to the conserved J-encoded phenylalanine. Sequences without an unambiguous match to a single V gene segment were excluded from the earlier analysis of almost 600 of the donors. In an earlier analysis of some 590 of the donors, V segments were called functional above 56.7% productive rearrangements and were called segregating when the between-donor standard deviation exceeded 5%. A statistical classification framework was built for diagnosing cytomegalovirus status from the catalog of TCR beta chain sequences. V and J gene assignment, in a later analysis, came from comparing TCR nucleotide sequences with IMGT/GENE-DB human TR gene sequences. The TCRdist pipeline was used in a later analysis to assign CDR3 sequences and most-parsimonious VDJ recombination scenarios. A later analysis defined each TCR beta chain by its CDR3 amino acid sequence plus V-gene family, and excluded reads lacking a unique V-gene family. To address suspected cross-contamination and a sequencing artifact, a later analysis removed 550 to 750 highly shared, low-generation-probability nucleotide sequences. For each public chain, a later analysis derived a clonal expansion index from normalized ranks of inferred template counts within each repertoire. In a later analysis, generation probabilities were computed with a VDJ recombination model fitted to out-of-frame rearrangements, and the resulting probabilities were checked against IGoR. A later analysis scored TCR-TCR, TCR-HLA and TCR-CMV co-occurrence with hypergeometric tests, applying a repertoire-size bias correction to TCR pairs. To estimate false discovery rates, a later analysis permuted the HLA or CMV assignments 20 times. In a later analysis, co-occurring TCRs were grouped using DBSCAN, and TCRdist sequence similarity was added for clustering within HLA-allele-positive subsets. Repertoires with fewer than 30,000 or more than 120,000 public chains were left out of co-occurrence clustering, as were five repertoires with anomalous nucleotide sharing. What TCRdb holds here is the immuneACCESS table cut down to in-frame rearrangements. Part of the clones is not present; checked against another copy, under half of the missing clones reflect an unresolved V gene, and the others are unexplained. That table supplies the V and J calls and clone size; D and trimming were determined from the DNA. Within this sample are fewer than 200,000 clones, with around 83% of them counted one time only. Jointly, the top ten make up about 1.5% of the sample.

The V end gives up 5 bases and the J end 3 bases, leaving 6 bases in the junction not matched to a gene. From its cysteine to its phenylalanine, the CDR3 spans 15 amino acids. Of the read, only the CDR3 DNA is kept; its 45 bases are in frame from base 1. CDR1 and CDR2 were assigned from the germline V gene (reference sequence) as SEHNR and FQNEAQ. Points on this clone: Its antigen is not yet known. One base away there is no much larger clone; base qualities are not given.

The source of this sequence is a woman younger than 35 in good health and CMV-seronegative. Sequencing was done on a sample of PBMCs. In this chain, TRBV7-9 is recombined with TRBJ2-5, and 10 junctional nucleotides match TRBD2. The CDR3 sequence is CASSPRLAGEETQYF. Here is the DNA: TGTGCCAGCAGCCCCAGGCTAGCGGGAGAAGAGACCCAGTACTTC.